One TCR beta chain is described in this entry. These data are taken from a study of blood T cell repertoires in COVID-19. Across the study: Collection of acute and convalescent COVID-19 samples took place in the United States, Italy and Spain.

The CDR3 extends over 12 amino acids. The V gene lost 3 bases and the J gene lost 3 bases, with 5 bases spanning the gap. The germline V gene encodes CDR1 KGHSH and CDR2 LQKENI. In the authors' workflow: It was from reference gene primer amplification that nucleated cell counts were estimated. Only in-frame clones appear in the TCRdb table, and some are missing; sequencing was by immunoSEQ multiplex PCR. V and J calls and clone size are those listed in that table; D and trimming were worked out from the DNA. The data hold roughly 220,000 clones, with more than 65% observed a single time. Sequenced: peripheral blood. This chain uses TRBV18 with TRBJ2-5; D gene ambiguous. The clonotype originates from a woman between 40 and 55 years old who had recovered from COVID-19. In nucleotides, the CDR3 is TGTGCCAGCTCACCGTCCGAAGAGACCCAGTACTTC. Amino acid sequence: CASSPSEETQYF.